The 29 T cell receptor beta chains listed next were all sequenced from one sample in a study of blood T cell repertoires in COVID-19. Assay: immunoSEQ multiplex PCR; the TCRdb copy retains only in-frame clones and omits some. The data contain 30,000 to 40,000 clones, around 70% of them singletons. Specimen: peripheral blood. Source of these receptors: a man in his 70s with COVID-19, enrolled during active disease.

This clone came up once. The rearrangement joins TRBV5-4 to TRBJ1-3, with TRBD1 identical over 7 bases. The CDR3 totals 15 residues. Germline CDR1 and CDR2: SGHNT and YYREEE (reference sequence). V shed 2 bases, J shed 3 bases, and the junction held 5 bases outside the gene matches. The CDR3 here is CASSLETGFGNTIYF. The CDR3 DNA reads as TGTGCCAGCAGCTTAGAGACAGGGTTTGGAAACACCATATATTTT.

A few counts support this clone. The chain recombines TRBV29-1 with TRBJ1-1; TRBD1 matches 9 bases. Germline V CDR1 and CDR2: SQVTM, ANQGSEA. Unmatched junction bases numbered 14, after V lost 5 bases and J lost 7 bases. CDR3 length: 15 amino acids. The CDR3 region is CSVIKQGAGRGEAFF. CDR3 nucleotide sequence: TGCAGCGTTATAAAACAGGGGGCTGGTCGAGGTGAAGCTTTCTTT.

CDR3: CASSPRDFPSGNTIYF. In DNA form, the CDR3 reads TGCGCCAGCAGCCCCCGGGACTTTCCCTCTGGAAACACCATATATTTT. This chain joins TRBV5-1 and TRBJ1-3; D might be TRBD1 (5 bases). Germline CDR1 reads SGHRS; CDR2 reads YFSETQ. Between the trimmed V and J ends, which lost 4 bases and 0 bases, there was a span of 14 bases. CDR3 length: 16 residues.

This chain connects TRBV19 to TRBJ1-5; no firm D call. V lost 7 bases and J 4 bases, leaving 14 bases between the germline ends. Germline lookup yields CDR1 LNHDA and CDR2 SQIVND (reference sequence). The CDR3 covers 14 residues. CDR3 protein: CASKVVGLNQPQHF. The CDR3, as DNA: TGTGCCAGTAAAGTGGTCGGACTGAATCAGCCCCAGCATTTT.

On this clone itself: Other DNA sequences in the sample encode the same CDR3. This sequence joins TRBV18 and TRBJ1-1; D uncertain. CDR3 size: 13 residues. Germline V lookup: CDR1 KGHSH, CDR2 LQKENI. V lost 3 bases and J lost 0, with 5 bases in between. In nucleotides, the CDR3 is TGTGCCAGCTCACCTAGATTGAACACTGAAGCTTTCTTT. As protein: CASSPRLNTEAFF.

This clone was found once. This rearrangement joins TRBV12-2 to TRBJ1-5; whether TRBD1, the table's D call, matches the DNA was not checked. TRBV12-2 is marked as a pseudogene. There are 16 residues in the CDR3. This CDR3 is CASRLVAQDDNQPQHF. The CDR3, as DNA: TGTGCAAGTCGCTTAGTCGCACAGGACGACAATCAGCCCCAGCATTTT.

This clone has only a few counts. The chain is built from TRBV5-1 and TRBJ1-6; 10 nucleotides align to TRBD1. Germline trimming cut 3 bases from V and 9 bases from J; bases unmatched to any gene: 6. CDR1 is SGHRS, CDR2 YFSETQ, per germline. CDR3 size: 15 residues. CDR3 nucleotides: TGCGCCAGCAGCTCCGGGACAGGGGCCGGTTCACCCCTCCACTTT. It encodes CASSSGTGAGSPLHF.

This clone came up once. This sequence joins TRBV5-1 and TRBJ2-7, with D possibly TRBD2 on 6 matching bases. This CDR3 contains 14 residues. CDR1 is SGHRS and CDR2 is YFSETQ in the germline V gene. V gave up 1 base and J gave up 6 bases, with 14 bases separating them. The CDR3 DNA follows: TGCGCCAGCAGCTTGCCCACGTTGGGGGGCGAGCAGTACTTC. This encodes CASSLPTLGGEQYF.

The gene calls are TRBV7-6 and TRBJ1-3, with D possibly being TRBD1 (5 bases). V was trimmed by 2 bases and J by 0 bases, leaving 11 bases between them. Germline V gives CDR1 SGHVS, CDR2 FNYEAQ. The CDR3 runs 16 residues. The chain's CDR3 is CASSLMVGPSGNTIYF. The CDR3 DNA is TGTGCCAGCAGCTTAATGGTGGGGCCCTCTGGAAACACCATATATTTT.

There are a few counts of this clone. V gene TRBV6-6 combines with J gene TRBJ2-7; possibly TRBD2 for D (5 bases). CDR1 MNHNY and CDR2 SVGAGI come from the germline V gene (reference sequence). This CDR3 has 14 residues. V was shortened by 9 bases and J by 1 base, with 16 bases between the two germline ends. The DNA of the CDR3 is TGTGCCAGACCACGGGGTGCCTTGTCCTACGAGCAGTACTTC. Translating it yields CARPRGALSYEQYF.

The chain uses TRBV30 and TRBJ2-1; possibly TRBD2 for D (6 bases). The ends were cut back, 2 bases at V and 3 bases at J, with 11 bases in the middle. This CDR3 region has 14 residues. The germline V gene has CDR1 GTSNPN and CDR2 SVGIG (reference sequence). Here the CDR3 DNA reads TGTGCCTGGAGTTCAGCTAGCGTCTACAATGAGCAGTTCTTC. As protein: CAWSSASVYNEQFF. Using reference TRBV30 and TRBJ2-1 for the parts outside the CDR3, the full variable domain is SQTIHQWPATLVQPVGSPLSLECTVEGTSNPNLYWYRQAAGRGLQLLFYSVGIGQISSEVPQNLSASRPQDRQFILSSKKLLLSDSGFYLCAWSSASVYNEQFFGPGTRLTVL.

The chain recombines TRBV3-1 (or the pseudogene TRBV3-2) with TRBJ1-3; perhaps TRBD1 as D (5 bases). V gave up 1 base and J gave up 3 bases, with 13 bases separating them. Germline CDR1 and CDR2: LGHDT and YNNKEL (reference sequence). This CDR3 is built from 16 residues. The CDR3 spells CASSQAWQGNGNTIYF. The DNA of the CDR3 is TGTGCCAGCAGCCAAGCATGGCAGGGTAATGGAAACACCATATATTTT.

This clone showed up just a few times. This rearrangement joins TRBV7-2 to TRBJ2-1; 10 positions agree with TRBD2. This CDR3 comprises 17 residues. Germline V gives CDR1 SGHTA, CDR2 FQGNSA. V gave up 4 bases and J gave up 7 bases; unmatched junction bases: 13. The CDR3 DNA reads as TGTGCCAGCAGCTCTAACAAGGCTAGCGGGAGCCGTAATGAGCAGTTCTTC. Its translation is CASSSNKASGSRNEQFF.

The J gene is TRBJ1-6, the V gene TRBV6-5; no reliable D call. From germline, CDR1 is MNHEY and CDR2 SVGAGI. V was shortened by 5 bases and J by 10 bases, with 18 bases between the two germline ends. CDR3 length: 15 residues. CDR3 bases: TGTGCCAGCAGTACCCCGGGAGGGTTAGGGTCACCCCTCCACTTT. Translated: CASSTPGGLGSPLHF.

The chain joins TRBV5-1 to TRBJ2-3; TRBD2 matches 9 bases. CDR1 and CDR2 (germline): SGHRS, YFSETQ. With V trimmed by 4 bases and J by 1 base, 7 bases remained unmatched. The CDR3 is 16 residues long. In DNA, the CDR3 is TGCGCCAGCAGCCCCGAACCTAGCGGGGGCACAGATACGCAGTATTTT. It codes for CASSPEPSGGTDTQYF.

The V and J genes are TRBV24-1 and TRBJ1-3; D is uncertain. CDR1 and CDR2 (germline): KGHDR, SFDVKD. V was pared by 4 bases and J by 4 bases, with 19 bases between. This CDR3 region has 17 residues. The CDR3: CATSDPPSLRRGNTIYF. The CDR3 DNA follows: TGTGCCACCAGTGACCCCCCTAGTTTGCGCAGAGGAAACACCATATATTTT.

The CDR3 nucleotides read TGTGCCAGCTCACAGGACAGGGCCATGAACACTGAAGCTTTCTTT. Translated: CASSQDRAMNTEAFF. This chain connects TRBV18 to TRBJ1-1; the match to TRBD1 covers 8 bases. The CDR3 length is 15 residues. V dropped 4 bases and J dropped 0; count of bases not matched to a gene: 4. Germline CDR1 is KGHSH and CDR2 is LQKENI. The whole variable domain, filled in from reference TRBV18 and TRBJ1-1, reads NAGVMQNPRHLVRRRGQEARLRCSPMKGHSHVYWYRQLPEEGLKFMVYLQKENIIDESGMPKERFSAEFPKEGPSILRIQQVVRGDSAAYFCASSQDRAMNTEAFFGQGTRLTVV.

V and J are TRBV9 and TRBJ1-2; D may be TRBD1 (5 bases). This CDR3 has 14 amino acids. Germline V gene sequence: CDR1 SGDLS, CDR2 YYNGEE. Trimming stripped 4 bases from V and 7 bases from J, with 17 bases between. CDR3 in DNA: TGTGCCAGCAGCCCTGGGGGGTTAGGTAGTGGCTACACCTTC. This encodes CASSPGGLGSGYTF. Using reference TRBV9 and TRBJ1-2 for the parts outside the CDR3, the full variable domain is DSGVTQTPKHLITATGQRVTLRCSPRSGDLSVYWYQQSLDQGLQFLIQYYNGEERAKGNILERFSAQQFPDLHSELNLSSLELGDSALYFCASSPGGLGSGYTFGSGTRLTVV.

This clone was seen repeatedly, ten times or more. This chain joins TRBV18 and TRBJ1-1; D call uncertain. Germline V CDR1 and CDR2: KGHSH, LQKENI. Trimming took 3 bases from V and 8 from J, leaving 10 bases between them. The CDR3 is 12 residues long. In DNA, the CDR3 is TGTGCCAGCTCACCGTCATCTGAGGAAGCTTTCTTT. Protein product: CASSPSSEEAFF. The variable domain in full, completed from reference TRBV18 and TRBJ1-1, reads NAGVMQNPRHLVRRRGQEARLRCSPMKGHSHVYWYRQLPEEGLKFMVYLQKENIIDESGMPKERFSAEFPKEGPSILRIQQVVRGDSAAYFCASSPSSEEAFFGQGTRLTVV.

The V call is TRBV14, the J call TRBJ1-1; D not resolved. In germline, CDR1 is SGHDN, CDR2 FVKESK. The CDR3 runs to 15 residues. With 3 bases removed from V and 5 bases from J, the gap between germline ends came to 16 bases. CDR3 sequence: CASSHHPLGRTEAFF. DNA of the CDR3: TGTGCCAGCAGCCATCACCCACTCGGGAGAACTGAAGCTTTCTTT.

This clone came up a few times. The chain employs TRBV7-9 and TRBJ2-3, with 9 bases identical to TRBD1. V dropped 4 bases and J dropped 4; count of bases not matched to a gene: 6. In germline, CDR1 is SEHNR, CDR2 FQNEAQ (reference sequence). The CDR3 is 15 amino acids. In DNA, the CDR3 is TGTGCCAGCAGCTCCGGGACAGGGTGGGCAGATACGCAGTATTTT. This codes for CASSSGTGWADTQYF. Full variable domain (missing parts from reference TRBV7-9 and TRBJ2-3): DTGVSQNPRHKITKRGQNVTFRCDPISEHNRLYWYRQTLGQGPEFLTYFQNEAQLEKSRLLSDRFSAERPKGSFSTLEIQRTEQGDSAMYLCASSSGTGWADTQYFGPGTRLTVL.

V and J are TRBV27 and TRBJ2-5, with a tentative D call TRBD1 (5 bases). CDR3 length: 13 residues. V was pared by 2 bases and J by 4 bases, with 8 bases between. CDR1 is MNHEY, CDR2 SMNVEV, per germline (reference sequence). CDR3 nucleotides: TGTGCCAGCAGTTTAGGACACGGAGAGACCCAGTACTTC. Translated: CASSLGHGETQYF.

The chain links TRBV2 to TRBJ1-5, with D perhaps TRBD1 (5 bases). V lost 2 bases to trimming and J lost 5 bases, with 10 bases between them. The germline V gene encodes CDR1 SNHLY and CDR2 FYNNEI. The CDR3 has 14 amino acids. The DNA of the CDR3 is TGTGCCAGCAGTGAACAGGGTGGCGATCAGCCCCAGCATTTT. It codes for CASSEQGGDQPQHF.

V usage is TRBV2 and J usage is TRBJ2-1; TRBD2 aligns across 8 bases. CDR1 is SNHLY and CDR2 is FYNNEI in the germline V gene. CDR3 length equals 20 residues. V trimming: 7 bases; J trimming: 0 bases; junction bases outside the gene matches: 20. This CDR3 is CASTRGAVPQSGSSYNEQFF. CDR3 sequence (DNA): TGTGCCAGCACCCGGGGGGCAGTACCCCAGAGCGGGAGCTCCTACAATGAGCAGTTCTTC.

J is TRBJ2-7 and V is TRBV28, with 8 positions matching TRBD2. The CDR3 is 15 amino acids. V gave up 1 base and J gave up 2 bases; unmatched junction bases: 4. Looked up from germline, CDR1 is MDHEN and CDR2 is SYDVKM. In DNA form, the CDR3 reads TGTGCCAGCAGTTTATCGGGACTAGTAACCTACGAGCAGTACTTC. This encodes CASSLSGLVTYEQYF.

The CDR3 DNA is TGTGCCAGCAGTCCCCAGGGGGGCAATCAGCCCCAGCATTTT. Its translation: CASSPQGGNQPQHF. This rearrangement joins TRBV6-5 to TRBJ1-5; 7 bases are a match to TRBD1. Germline loops: CDR1 MNHEY, CDR2 SVGAGI. The trim removed 5 bases at V and 2 bases at J, leaving 3 bases unmatched. The CDR3 extends over 14 amino acids.

This clone was counted once. The J gene is TRBJ2-1, the V gene TRBV24-1, with 10 positions matching TRBD2. After removal of 8 bases from V and 7 bases from J, the junction contained 16 bases not matched to a gene. The CDR3 has 17 amino acids. Per the germline V gene, CDR1 is KGHDR and CDR2 is SFDVKD. CDR3 nucleotides: TGTGCCACCACCCACCCAAAGCGGGAGGGCCTTTGTAATGAGCAGTTCTTC. Translation: CATTHPKREGLCNEQFF.

In its sample, this clone was seen once. J is TRBJ2-1 and V is TRBV19; no reliable D call. Germline CDR1 LNHDA, CDR2 SQIVND (reference sequence). Deletions cut 6 bases from V and 6 bases from J, with 9 bases between. The CDR3 has 12 amino acids. The CDR3 reads CASSPVSNEQFF. The CDR3 DNA follows: TGTGCCAGTAGCCCGGTCTCCAATGAGCAGTTCTTC.

The J gene is TRBJ2-7, the V gene TRBV4-2, with a tentative D call TRBD1 (6 bases). The CDR3 is made up of 14 amino acids. Per germline, CDR1 LGHNA and CDR2 YNFKEQ. V lost 1 base, J lost 4 bases, and 11 bases lay in between. CDR3 DNA sequence: TGTGCCAGCAGCCAAGGGGTACAGGGATACGAGCAGTACTTC. Its protein product is CASSQGVQGYEQYF.